These 21 T cell receptor beta chains came from one sample sequenced in a study of T cells in Graves' hyperthyroidism and ophthalmopathy. Regions amplified from RNA transcripts were the TCR beta CDR3 regions. HTBI primers were employed in a first-round RT-PCR of the TCR CDR3. TCRdb reprocessed the multiplex PCR reads via MiXCR and lists one record per CDR3 protein. The profile shows 300,000 to 400,000 distinct CDR3 sequences, around 18% of them singletons. The sample consisted of blood. Source of these receptors: a man aged 18 to 29 with Graves' ophthalmopathy.

This clonotype was detected a few times. The rearrangement links TRBV6-1 to TRBJ2-3, with D possibly TRBD1 on 6 matching bases. This CDR3 region has 12 residues. Trimming removed 5 bases at V and 10 bases at J, with 13 bases between. From germline, CDR1 is MNHNS and CDR2 SASEGT. The CDR3 nucleotides read TGTGCCAGCAGTACTCACAGGGAAGCGCAGTATTTT. As protein: CASSTHREAQYF.

In its sample, this clonotype was seen a few times. A much bigger clone sits one base away, suggesting this may be a read error. The chain uses TRBV7-2 and TRBJ1-1; TRBD1 matches at 8 bases. Germline V gives CDR1 SGHTA, CDR2 FQGNSA. The CDR3 loop spans 15 amino acids. The trim removed 4 bases at V and 4 bases at J, leaving 8 bases unmatched. The CDR3 bases are TGTGCCAGCAGCTCAGGGGGCTGGATGAGCACTGAAGCTTTCTTT. Amino acids: CASSSGGWMSTEAFF.

This clonotype has ten or more counts. This chain connects TRBV5-5 to TRBJ2-7, with 8 nucleotides matching TRBD1. Germline V lookup: CDR1 SGHKS, CDR2 YYEKEE (reference sequence). Germline trimming cut 3 bases from V and 4 bases from J; bases unmatched to any gene: 9. The CDR3 covers 15 residues. In DNA form, the CDR3 reads TGTGCCAGCAGCTCTGCAGGGGGCGGATGGTACGAGCAGTACTTC. This sequence encodes CASSSAGGGWYEQYF. The full variable domain, rest sourced from reference TRBV5-5 and TRBJ2-7, is DAGVTQSPTHLIKTRGQQVTLRCSPISGHKSVSWYQQVLGQGPQFIFQYYEKEERGRGNFPDRFSARQFPNYSSELNVNALLLGDSALYLCASSSAGGGWYEQYFGPGTRLTVT.

There are many counts of this clonotype. V and J are TRBV2 and TRBJ1-2; 8 positions agree with TRBD1. CDR1 and CDR2 (germline): SNHLY, FYNNEI. The V segment lost 6 bases and the J segment 4 bases; nucleotides outside the gene matches: 10. This CDR3 has 15 residues. CDR3: CASREGTGGTYGYTF. The CDR3 DNA reads as TGTGCCAGCAGGGAGGGGACAGGAGGTACCTATGGCTACACCTTC.

Only a few counts were recorded for this clonotype. CDR3 loop: CASTGLGGTQYF. In DNA form, the CDR3 reads TGTGCCAGCACCGGACTGGGGGGGACCCAGTACTTC. V usage is TRBV28 and J usage is TRBJ2-5; possibly TRBD2 for D (6 bases). V shed 7 bases and J shed 7 bases, with 13 bases lying between them. The CDR3 consists of 12 residues. The germline V gene encodes CDR1 MDHEN and CDR2 SYDVKM.

Details on this clonotype: A much larger clone lies one base from this, so it may be a read error. The chain employs TRBV5-1 and TRBJ1-1; D not resolved. The germline V gene encodes CDR1 SGHRS and CDR2 YFSETQ. The CDR3 runs to 13 residues. The CDR3 sequence: CASQRIKNTEALF. The CDR3 region has the DNA TGCGCCAGCCAGCGCATAAAGAACACTGAAGCTCTCTTT.

The CDR3 DNA sequence: TGTGCCAGCAGCCCCAGCGGGGGGGAGAAGACCCAGTACTTC. Its protein is CASSPSGGEKTQYF. The genes are TRBV7-9 and TRBJ2-5, with 10 nucleotides matching TRBD2. Germline loops: CDR1 SEHNR, CDR2 FQNEAQ (reference sequence). The V segment lost 5 bases and the J segment 6 bases; nucleotides outside the gene matches: 6. This CDR3 has 14 residues.

In its sample, this clonotype was seen many times. The chain employs TRBV15 and TRBJ1-2; no clear D. The CDR3 is made up of 17 amino acids. Trimming left V 1 base short and J 4 bases short, with 19 bases between. CDR1 and CDR2 (germline): LNHNV, YYDKDF (reference sequence). The CDR3 here is CATSRAVGRLDIYGYTF. DNA for the CDR3: TGTGCCACCAGCAGAGCGGTGGGCAGGCTCGACATCTATGGCTACACCTTC. Variable domain in full (rest from reference TRBV15 and TRBJ1-2): DAMVIQNPRYQVTQFGKPVTLSCSQTLNHNVMYWYQQKSSQAPKLLFHYYDKDFNNEADTPDNFQSRRPNTSFCFLDIRSPGLGDTAMYLCATSRAVGRLDIYGYTFGSGTRLTVV.

This clonotype was picked up many times. In DNA, the CDR3 is TGTGCCAGCGGAACTCACGGGGGGGGCCAGGGCTACACCTTC. This translates into CASGTHGGGQGYTF. The chain joins TRBV12-3 or TRBV12-4 to TRBJ1-2; tentative D call: TRBD1 (6 bases). The CDR3 has 14 residues. Trimming left V 8 bases short and J 8 bases short, with 21 bases between.

This clonotype was picked up many times. The CDR3, as DNA: TGTGCCAGCAGCGTAGGTGGACGTGAAGACTATGGCTACACCTTC. Protein product: CASSVGGREDYGYTF. The rearrangement joins TRBV9 to TRBJ1-2; D remains unclear. Trimming shortened V by 0 bases and J by 3 bases, and 12 bases separated the two germline ends. Germline assignment: CDR1 SGDLS and CDR2 YYNGEE. This CDR3 is built from 15 residues.

The chain is built from TRBV4-3 and TRBJ2-7, with a possible D match to TRBD2 (6 bases). Germline CDR1 LGHNA, CDR2 YSLEER. The CDR3 length is 15 residues. Trimming stripped 0 bases from V and 7 bases from J, with 16 bases between. The CDR3 spells CASSQEGGVVGEQYF. The DNA of the CDR3 is TGCGCCAGCAGCCAAGAGGGCGGGGTCGTTGGGGAGCAGTACTTC.

This sequence joins TRBV7-2 and TRBJ1-2, with TRBD1 as a possible D gene (5 bases). This CDR3 has 15 amino acids. Germline CDR1 and CDR2: SGHTA and FQGNSA. Trimming pared 5 bases from V and 4 bases from J, leaving 17 bases between. CDR3 bases: TGTGCCAGCAGCAAAGACGTTGGGGGAGGCTATGGCTACACCTTC. It specifies CASSKDVGGGYGYTF.

This clonotype was detected many times. The chain links TRBV2 to TRBJ1-5, with D possibly matching TRBD1 (6 bases). The V gene's germline CDR1 is SNHLY and CDR2 FYNNEI. V was cut by 5 bases and J by 2 bases, with 10 bases left in between. The CDR3 loop spans 14 amino acids. This CDR3 is CASSYRERNQPQHF. The CDR3 DNA is TGTGCCAGCAGTTACAGGGAACGCAATCAGCCCCAGCATTTT.

About this clonotype itself: A much larger clone sits a single nucleotide away, making a read error possible. CDR3 in amino acids: CASRPLTEELFF. As DNA, the CDR3 is TGTGCCAGCAGACCTCTTACCGAGGAGCTGTTTTTT. J is TRBJ2-2 and V is TRBV11-2; D is undetermined. The germline V gene has CDR1 SGHAT and CDR2 FQNNGV. The CDR3 runs to 12 residues.

This chain links TRBV7-9 with TRBJ2-7, with D possibly being TRBD2 (5 bases). The CDR3 has 14 residues. The germline CDR1 and CDR2 sequences are SEHNR and FQNEAQ (reference sequence). V shed 1 base and J shed 4 bases, with 11 bases lying between them. The CDR3 nucleotides read TGTGCCAGCAGCTTAGGAGGGTCTATGTACGAGCAGTACTTC. It specifies CASSLGGSMYEQYF.

This chain connects TRBV7-9 to TRBJ2-7; TRBD2 agrees at 10 bases. Losses at the gene ends were 5 bases for V and 2 bases for J; bases not matched to a gene: 9. The length of the CDR3 is 16 residues. Germline V gene lookup returns CDR1 SEHNR and CDR2 FQNEAQ (reference sequence). The CDR3 reads CASSPRASGGTYEQYF. The CDR3 nucleotides read TGTGCCAGCAGCCCACGGGCTAGCGGGGGAACCTACGAGCAGTACTTC.

For the CDR3, the DNA is TGCAGTGCTAGCCGGACAGGGGGAACCGGGGAGCTGTTTTTT. Translated, it gives CSASRTGGTGELFF. This chain links TRBV20-1 with TRBJ2-2; 10 bases align to TRBD1. Germline lookup yields CDR1 DFQATT and CDR2 SNEGSKA (reference sequence). This CDR3 has 14 amino acids. Germline trimming cut 3 bases from V and 5 bases from J; bases unmatched to any gene: 3.

This clonotype was recorded many times. V usage is TRBV3-1 and J usage is TRBJ1-6; 11 nucleotides align to TRBD1. After removal of 5 bases from V and 10 bases from J, the junction contained 4 bases not matched to a gene. CDR1 is LGHDT and CDR2 is YNNKEL in the germline V gene (reference sequence). The CDR3 is made up of 14 amino acids. CDR3 coding DNA: TGTGCCAGCAGCTCAGGGACAGGGGGATCACCCCTCCACTTT. Encoded protein: CASSSGTGGSPLHF.

The chain recombines TRBV11-2 with TRBJ2-1; D is ambiguous. CDR3 length equals 13 residues. Trimming took off 8 bases at V and 8 bases at J, with 16 bases between the two ends. Germline-derived CDR1 and CDR2 are SGHAT and FQNNGV. CDR3 residues: CASSQSAYHEQFF. As DNA, the CDR3 is TGTGCCAGCTCGCAATCGGCTTATCATGAGCAGTTCTTC.

The sample holds many counts of this clonotype. The V gene is TRBV6-2 or TRBV6-3, the J gene TRBJ1-5; a possible D gene is TRBD1 (6 bases). V dropped 5 bases and J dropped 0 bases, with 17 bases sitting between them. Germline V gives CDR1 MNHEY, CDR2 SVGEGT. The CDR3 is 17 residues long. The CDR3 sequence is CASSRRQDSISNQPQHF. The CDR3 region has the DNA TGTGCCAGCAGTCGACGGCAGGACAGTATTAGCAATCAGCCCCAGCATTTT.

This clonotype was seen repeatedly, ten times or more. V usage is TRBV27 and J usage is TRBJ1-2, with D maybe TRBD1 (6 bases). V was shortened by 5 bases and J by 0 bases, with 13 bases between the two germline ends. The CDR3 length is 15 residues. CDR1 MNHEY and CDR2 SMNVEV come from the germline V gene (reference sequence). CDR3 protein: CASSTMDSSNYGYTF. In DNA, the CDR3 is TGTGCCAGCAGTACAATGGACAGCTCTAACTATGGCTACACCTTC.